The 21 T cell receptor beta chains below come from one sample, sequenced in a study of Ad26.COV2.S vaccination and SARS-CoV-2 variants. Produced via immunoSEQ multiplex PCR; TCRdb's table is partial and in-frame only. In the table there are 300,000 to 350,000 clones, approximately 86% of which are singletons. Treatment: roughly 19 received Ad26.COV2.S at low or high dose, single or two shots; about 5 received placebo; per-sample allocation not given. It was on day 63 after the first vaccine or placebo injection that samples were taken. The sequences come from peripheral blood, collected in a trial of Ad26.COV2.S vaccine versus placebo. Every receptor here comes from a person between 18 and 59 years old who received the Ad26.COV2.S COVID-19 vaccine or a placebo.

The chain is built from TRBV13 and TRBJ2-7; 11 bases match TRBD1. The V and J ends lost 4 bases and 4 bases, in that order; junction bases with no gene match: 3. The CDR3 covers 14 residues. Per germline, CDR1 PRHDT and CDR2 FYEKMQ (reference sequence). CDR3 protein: CASSSRDRGYEQYF. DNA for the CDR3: TGTGCCAGCAGCTCCCGGGACAGGGGGTACGAGCAGTACTTC.

The CDR3 region has the DNA TGTGCCAGCAGCCCACCTCTAGGTCAGAATGAGCAGTTCTTC. As protein: CASSPPLGQNEQFF. The chain employs TRBV7-9 and TRBJ2-1, with no clear D. CDR1 is SEHNR, CDR2 FQNEAQ, per germline (reference sequence). Trimming stripped 5 bases from V and 7 bases from J, with 15 bases between. The CDR3 runs to 14 residues.

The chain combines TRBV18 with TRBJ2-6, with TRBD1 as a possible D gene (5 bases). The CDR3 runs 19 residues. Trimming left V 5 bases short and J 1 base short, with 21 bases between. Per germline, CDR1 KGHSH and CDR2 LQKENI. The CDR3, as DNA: TGTGCCAGCTCAGCAGGGAATCAACCCCGGGTGTCTGGGGCCAACGTCCTGACTTTC. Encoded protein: CASSAGNQPRVSGANVLTF.

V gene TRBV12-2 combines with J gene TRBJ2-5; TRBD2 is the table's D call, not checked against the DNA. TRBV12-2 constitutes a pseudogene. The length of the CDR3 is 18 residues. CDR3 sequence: CASRSLPLTSGVQETQYF. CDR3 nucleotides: TGTGCAAGTCGCTCCTTACCCTTGACTAGCGGGGTACAAGAGACCCAGTACTTC.

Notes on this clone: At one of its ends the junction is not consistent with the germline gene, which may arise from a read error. The CDR3 protein is CASSAEGGRLVNNGYTF. Here the CDR3 DNA reads TGTGCCAGCAGCGCAGAAGGTGGGAGGTTGGTTAACAATGGCTACACCTTC. This chain links TRBV9 with TRBJ1-2; no definite D call. The germline V gene has CDR1 SGDLS and CDR2 YYNGEE. This CDR3 contains 17 residues.

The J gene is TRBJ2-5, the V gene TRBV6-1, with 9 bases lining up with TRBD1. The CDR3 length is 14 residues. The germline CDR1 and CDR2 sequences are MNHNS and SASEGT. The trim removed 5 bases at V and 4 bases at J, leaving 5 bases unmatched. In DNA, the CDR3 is TGTGCCAGCAGTCCGCCGGGACAGGGAGAGACCCAGTACTTC. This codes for CASSPPGQGETQYF.

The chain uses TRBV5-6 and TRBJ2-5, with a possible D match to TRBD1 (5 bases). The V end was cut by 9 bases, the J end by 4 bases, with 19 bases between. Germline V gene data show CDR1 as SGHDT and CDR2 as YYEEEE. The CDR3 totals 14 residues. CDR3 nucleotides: TGTGCCACCAGTTCCTTAGGGGTCCCAGAGACCCAGTACTTC. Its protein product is CATSSLGVPETQYF.

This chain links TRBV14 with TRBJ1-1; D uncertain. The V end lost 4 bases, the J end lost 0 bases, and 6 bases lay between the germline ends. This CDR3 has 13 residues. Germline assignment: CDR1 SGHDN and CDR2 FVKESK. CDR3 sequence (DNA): TGTGCCAGCAGCCCGCATTTGAACACTGAAGCTTTCTTT. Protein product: CASSPHLNTEAFF.

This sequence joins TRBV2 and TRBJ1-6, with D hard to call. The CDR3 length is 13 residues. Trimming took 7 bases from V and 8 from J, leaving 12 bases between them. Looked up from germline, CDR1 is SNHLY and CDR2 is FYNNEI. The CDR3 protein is CASTRRVDSPLHF. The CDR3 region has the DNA TGTGCCAGCACGCGGCGGGTTGATTCACCCCTCCACTTT.

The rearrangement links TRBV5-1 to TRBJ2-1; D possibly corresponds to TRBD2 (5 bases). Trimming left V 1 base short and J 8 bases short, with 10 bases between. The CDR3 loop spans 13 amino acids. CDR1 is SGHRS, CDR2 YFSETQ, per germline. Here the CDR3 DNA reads TGCGCCAGCAGCTTGAGAAGCGGCCATGAGCAGTTCTTC. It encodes CASSLRSGHEQFF.

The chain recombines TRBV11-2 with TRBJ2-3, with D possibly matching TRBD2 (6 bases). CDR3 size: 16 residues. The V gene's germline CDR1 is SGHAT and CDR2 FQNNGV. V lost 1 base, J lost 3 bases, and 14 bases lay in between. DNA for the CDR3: TGTGCCAGCAGCTTAGTCTTAGCGAGCGGGACAGATACGCAGTATTTT. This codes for CASSLVLASGTDTQYF.

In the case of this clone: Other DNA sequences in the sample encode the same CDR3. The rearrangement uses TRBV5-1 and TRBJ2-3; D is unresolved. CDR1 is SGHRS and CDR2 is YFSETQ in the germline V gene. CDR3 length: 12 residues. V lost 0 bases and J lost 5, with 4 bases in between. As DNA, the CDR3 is TGCGCCAGCAGCTTGGATCTAGATACGCAGTATTTT. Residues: CASSLDLDTQYF.

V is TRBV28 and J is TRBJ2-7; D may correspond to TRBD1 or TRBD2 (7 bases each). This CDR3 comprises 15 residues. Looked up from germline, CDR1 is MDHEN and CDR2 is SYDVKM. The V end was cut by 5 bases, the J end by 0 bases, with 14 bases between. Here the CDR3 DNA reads TGTGCCAGCAGTGCAGGGGGGGCGTACTCCTACGAGCAGTACTTC. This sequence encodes CASSAGGAYSYEQYF.

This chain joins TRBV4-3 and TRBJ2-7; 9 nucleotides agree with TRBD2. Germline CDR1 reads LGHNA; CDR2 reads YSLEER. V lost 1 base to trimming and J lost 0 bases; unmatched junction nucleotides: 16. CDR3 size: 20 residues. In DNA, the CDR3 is TGCGCCAGCAGCCAAGTTCGGGTAATGGCTAGCGGGGCATTCTCCTACGAGCAGTACTTC. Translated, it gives CASSQVRVMASGAFSYEQYF.

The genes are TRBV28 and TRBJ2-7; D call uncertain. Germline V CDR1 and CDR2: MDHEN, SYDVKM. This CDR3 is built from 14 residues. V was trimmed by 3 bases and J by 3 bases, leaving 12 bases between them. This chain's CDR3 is CASSLDKGNYEQYF. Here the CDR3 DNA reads TGTGCCAGCAGTTTGGATAAGGGTAACTACGAGCAGTACTTC.

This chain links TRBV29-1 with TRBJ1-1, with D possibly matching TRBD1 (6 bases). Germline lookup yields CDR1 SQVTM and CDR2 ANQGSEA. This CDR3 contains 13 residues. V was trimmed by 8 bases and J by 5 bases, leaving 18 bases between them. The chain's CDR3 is CSTLAGAGTEAFF. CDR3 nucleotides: TGCAGCACCTTAGCAGGGGCGGGTACTGAAGCTTTCTTT. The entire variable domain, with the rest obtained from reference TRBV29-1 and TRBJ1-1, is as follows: SAVISQKPSRDICQRGTSLTIQCQVDSQVTMMFWYRQQPGQSLTLIATANQGSEATYESGFVIDKFPISRPNLTFSTLTVSNMSPEDSSIYLCSTLAGAGTEAFFGQGTRLTVV.

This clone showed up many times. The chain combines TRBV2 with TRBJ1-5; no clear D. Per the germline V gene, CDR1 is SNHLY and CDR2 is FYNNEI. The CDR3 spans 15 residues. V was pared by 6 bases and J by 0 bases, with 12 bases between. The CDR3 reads CASSYSLFSNQPQHF. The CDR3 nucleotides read TGTGCCAGCAGCTACAGTTTGTTTAGCAATCAGCCCCAGCATTTT.

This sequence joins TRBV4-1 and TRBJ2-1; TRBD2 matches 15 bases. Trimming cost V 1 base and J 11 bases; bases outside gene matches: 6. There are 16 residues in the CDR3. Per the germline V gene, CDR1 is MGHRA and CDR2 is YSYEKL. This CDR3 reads CASSQVSGLAGGKQFF. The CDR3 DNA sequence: TGCGCCAGCAGCCAAGTTAGCGGACTAGCGGGGGGGAAGCAGTTCTTC.

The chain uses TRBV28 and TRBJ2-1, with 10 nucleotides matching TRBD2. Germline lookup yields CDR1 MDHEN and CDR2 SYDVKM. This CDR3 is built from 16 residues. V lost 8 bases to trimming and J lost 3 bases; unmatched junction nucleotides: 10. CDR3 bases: TGTGCCAGCGATTTGAGCGGGAGGGCCGGCTACAATGAGCAGTTCTTC. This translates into CASDLSGRAGYNEQFF.

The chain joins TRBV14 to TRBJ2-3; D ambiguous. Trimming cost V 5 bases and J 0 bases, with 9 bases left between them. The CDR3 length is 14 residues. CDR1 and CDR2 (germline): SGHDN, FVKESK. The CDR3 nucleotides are TGTGCCAGCAGCGTATGGCCTAGCACAGATACGCAGTATTTT. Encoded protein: CASSVWPSTDTQYF.

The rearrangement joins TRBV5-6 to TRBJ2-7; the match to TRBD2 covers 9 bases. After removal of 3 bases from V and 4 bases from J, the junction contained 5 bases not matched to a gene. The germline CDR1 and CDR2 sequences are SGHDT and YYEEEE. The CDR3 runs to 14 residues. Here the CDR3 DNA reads TGTGCCAGCAGCTCGGAGGGACTAGCTTACGAGCAGTACTTC. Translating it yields CASSSEGLAYEQYF.